The source of this T cell receptor (beta chain) is a study of cytomegalovirus exposure and HLA in healthy donors. As for the study in general: For the 300 to 400 genotyped donors, 65% to 90% fell within the Caucasian-associated ancestry cluster.

The PCR used 60 Vbeta and 13 Jbeta primers. The repertoire was sequenced with immunoSEQ multiplex PCR; TCRdb's copy has only in-frame clones and lacks some. The table records about 140,000 clones, roughly 77% of them present only once. Germline V gene lookup returns CDR1 LNHDA and CDR2 SQIVND (reference sequence). The V end lost 5 bases, the J end lost 0 bases, and 8 bases lay between the germline ends. The CDR3 is made up of 14 amino acids. Whereas donors were nominally healthy upon sampling, unrecorded immune exposures were probable. The TCR originated in a man between 18 and 29 years old in good health and CMV-seropositive. The rearrangement uses TRBV19 and TRBJ2-4, with D hard to call. Sequenced sample: PBMCs. The DNA of the CDR3 is TGTGCCAGTAGTCCACTACTAGCCAAAAACATTCAGTACTTC. Translation gives CASSPLLAKNIQYF.